Listed below are T cell receptor beta chains from one sample, sequenced in a study of blood T cell repertoires in COVID-19. Clones were read by immunoSEQ multiplex PCR, and TCRdb kept only the in-frame ones, dropping some. The data show a few hundred thousand clones, with 84% seen just once and 15% to 18% held by the top ten. Sequencing was performed on peripheral blood. The receptors stem from a person aged 65-85 years with COVID-19, enrolled during active disease. Both conserved end residues are part of each CDR3. D genes are given only for firm matches. Only part of the rows carry a size: once, few, many, or a class if the clone is expanded.

TRBJ2-1	TRBV7-2	TRBD1	.	CASSLGGQGPNEQFF	TGTGCCAGCAGCTTAGGGGGACAGGGACCTAATGAGCAGTTCTTC
TRBJ2-5	TRBV12-3/TRBV12-4	TRBD1	once	CASTPTGGETQYF	TGTGCCAGCACCCCGACAGGGGGAGAGACCCAGTACTTC
TRBJ2-3	TRBV10-3	TRBD1	.	CAISNNQKGGPRDTQYF	TGTGCCATCAGCAATAATCAGAAAGGGGGCCCTCGCGATACGCAGTATTTT
TRBJ2-3	TRBV7-9	TRBD1	.	CASSRLQGQGDTQYF	TGTGCCAGCAGCCGATTACAGGGGCAGGGAGATACGCAGTATTTT
TRBJ1-5	TRBV6-6	.	.	CASLRGVNNQPQHF	TGTGCCAGCTTACGGGGGGTCAACAATCAGCCCCAGCATTTT
TRBJ2-7	TRBV7-2	TRBD1	.	CASRDSDRAGSEQYF	TGTGCCAGCAGAGACTCGGACAGGGCGGGATCCGAGCAGTACTTC
TRBJ2-5	TRBV29-1	TRBD1	.	CSVEGTGGETQYF	TGCAGCGTTGAAGGGACAGGGGGAGAGACCCAGTACTTC
TRBJ1-6	TRBV18	TRBD1	.	CASSPSAGGTGINSPLHF	TGTGCCAGCTCACCGAGTGCTGGCGGGACAGGGATTAATTCACCCCTCCACTTT
TRBJ1-5	TRBV4-3	.	.	CASSHYSGQPQHF	TGCGCCAGCAGCCACTACAGCGGCCAGCCCCAGCATTTT
TRBJ2-2	TRBV15	.	few	CATSSGLRRLDTGELFF	TGTGCCACCAGCAGCGGTTTGAGGAGGCTTGACACCGGGGAGCTGTTTTTT
TRBJ1-1	TRBV6-6	.	.	CASRQQTAKAFF	TGTGCCAGCAGGCAACAGACCGCGAAAGCTTTCTTT
TRBJ1-1	TRBV5-1	TRBD1	.	CASSFSGTGNTEAFF	TGCGCCAGCAGCTTTTCCGGGACAGGGAACACTGAAGCTTTCTTT
TRBJ1-2	TRBV28	TRBD1	.	CASSLSPGTGANYGYTF	TGTGCCAGCAGTTTATCCCCCGGGACAGGGGCCAACTATGGCTACACCTTC
TRBJ2-3	TRBV28	TRBD2	.	CASSLSSGTDTQYF	TGTGCCAGCAGTTTGTCTAGCGGGACAGATACGCAGTATTTT
TRBJ1-1	TRBV25-1	.	once	CASSTGRGATEAFF	TGTGCCAGCAGTACCGGGCGGGGGGCCACTGAAGCTTTCTTT
TRBJ2-3	TRBV27	TRBD2	.	CASSYSGATQYF	TGTGCCAGCAGTTATAGCGGGGCTACGCAGTATTTT
TRBJ2-1	TRBV24-1	TRBD1	.	CATSDSTGTADNEQFF	TGTGCCACCAGTGATTCGACCGGGACAGCCGACAATGAGCAGTTCTTC
TRBJ2-7	TRBV5-4	TRBD2	.	CASSPGLAAYEQYF	TGTGCCAGCAGCCCGGGACTAGCGGCCTACGAGCAGTACTTC
TRBJ2-3	TRBV3-1/TRBV3-2	TRBD2	.	CASSRTSGGIFSSTDTQYF	TGTGCCAGCAGCCGGACTAGCGGCGGGATTTTTTCAAGCACAGATACGCAGTATTTT
TRBJ1-1	TRBV5-1	.	.	CASSLVLGGMNTEAFF	TGCGCCAGCAGCTTGGTTCTTGGCGGAATGAACACTGAAGCTTTCTTT
TRBJ2-1	TRBV11-2	TRBD1	.	CASSLGTDYNEQFF	TGTGCCAGCAGCCTCGGGACAGATTACAATGAGCAGTTCTTC
TRBJ1-2	TRBV29-1	.	.	CSVNPRGYGYTF	TGCAGCGTTAATCCCCGGGGCTATGGCTACACCTTC
TRBJ1-2	TRBV18	.	.	CASSPGPNYGYTF	TGTGCCAGCTCACCGGGGCCTAACTATGGCTACACCTTC
TRBJ2-2	TRBV6-5	.	.	CASSRPTGELFF	TGTGCCAGCAGCCGTCCCACCGGGGAGCTGTTTTTT
TRBJ2-7	TRBV28	.	.	CASGLTDGPYEQYF	TGTGCCAGCGGATTGACAGACGGCCCTTACGAGCAGTACTTC
TRBJ1-4	TRBV5-1	TRBD1	.	CASTGQPATNEKLFF	TGCGCCAGTACGGGACAGCCTGCAACTAATGAAAAACTGTTTTTT